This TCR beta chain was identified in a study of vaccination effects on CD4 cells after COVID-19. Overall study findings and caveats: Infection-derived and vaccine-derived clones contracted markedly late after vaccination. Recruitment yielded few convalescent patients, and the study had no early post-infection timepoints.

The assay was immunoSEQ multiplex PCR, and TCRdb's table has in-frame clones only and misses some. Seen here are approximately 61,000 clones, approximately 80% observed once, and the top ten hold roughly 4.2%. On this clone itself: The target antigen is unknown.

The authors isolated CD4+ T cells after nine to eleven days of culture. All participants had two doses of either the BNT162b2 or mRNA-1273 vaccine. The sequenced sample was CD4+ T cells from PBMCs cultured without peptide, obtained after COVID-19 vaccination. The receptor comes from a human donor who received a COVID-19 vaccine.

The CDR3 loop reads CSVALRPKQGGTEDYGYTF. The CDR3 DNA reads as TGCAGCGTTGCCCTCCGCCCGAAACAGGGGGGGACTGAGGACTATGGCTACACCTTC. J is TRBJ1-2 and V is TRBV29-1; 8 bases are shared with TRBD1. There are 19 residues in the CDR3. Germline V lookup: CDR1 SQVTM, CDR2 ANQGSEA. Trimming at V came to 4 bases and at J to 3 bases, leaving 22 bases not matched to a gene. Supplemented by reference TRBV29-1 and TRBJ1-2, the full variable domain reads SAVISQKPSRDICQRGTSLTIQCQVDSQVTMMFWYRQQPGQSLTLIATANQGSEATYESGFVIDKFPISRPNLTFSTLTVSNMSPEDSSIYLCSVALRPKQGGTEDYGYTFGSGTRLTVV.